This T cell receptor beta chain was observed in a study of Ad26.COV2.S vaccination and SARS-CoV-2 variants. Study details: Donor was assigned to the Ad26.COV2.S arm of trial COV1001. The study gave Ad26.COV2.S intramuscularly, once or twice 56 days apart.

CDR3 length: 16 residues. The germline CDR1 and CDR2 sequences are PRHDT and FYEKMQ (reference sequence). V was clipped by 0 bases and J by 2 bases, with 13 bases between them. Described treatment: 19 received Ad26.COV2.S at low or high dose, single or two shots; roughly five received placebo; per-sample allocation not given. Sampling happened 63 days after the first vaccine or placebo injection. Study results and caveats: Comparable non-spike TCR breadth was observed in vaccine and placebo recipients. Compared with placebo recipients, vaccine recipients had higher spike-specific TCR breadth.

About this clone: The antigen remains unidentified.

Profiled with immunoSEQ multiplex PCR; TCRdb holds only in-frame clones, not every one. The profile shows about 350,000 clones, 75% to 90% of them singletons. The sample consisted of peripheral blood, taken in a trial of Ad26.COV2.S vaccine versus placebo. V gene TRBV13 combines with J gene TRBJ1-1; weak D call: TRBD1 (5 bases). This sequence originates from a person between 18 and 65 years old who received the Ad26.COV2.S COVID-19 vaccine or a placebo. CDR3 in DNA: TGTGCCAGCAGCTTAGGGGTCAGGGATTTCAACACTGAAGCTTTCTTT. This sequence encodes CASSLGVRDFNTEAFF.